A single sample is the source of the 13 T cell receptor beta chains below, sequenced in a study of blood T cell repertoires in COVID-19. The method was immunoSEQ multiplex PCR; TCRdb's version includes in-frame clones alone and lacks a portion of them. The top ten hold around 3.9% of the sample, which has about 290,000 clones, about 85% seen once. What was sequenced was peripheral blood. These receptors originate from a woman between 50 and 59 years old with active or convalescent COVID-19.

V gene TRBV6-2 or TRBV6-3 combines with J gene TRBJ2-7; D unclear. The CDR3 extends over 14 amino acids. The ends were cut back, 5 bases at V and 2 bases at J, with 13 bases in the middle. CDR1 and CDR2 from the germline V gene are MNHEY and SVGEGT. The CDR3 loop reads CASSPSQEPYEQYF. CDR3 sequence (DNA): TGTGCCAGCAGTCCCTCCCAGGAACCCTACGAGCAGTACTTC.

The genes are TRBV25-1 and TRBJ2-5, with 9 bases matching TRBD1. The trim removed 4 bases at V and 6 bases at J, leaving 6 bases unmatched. The CDR3 consists of 14 residues. The germline CDR1 and CDR2 sequences are MGHDK and SYGVNS. CDR3 coding DNA: TGTGCCAGCAGTGCAGAGACAGGGGGGAAGACCCAGTACTTC. Translated: CASSAETGGKTQYF.

This chain joins TRBV12-3 or TRBV12-4 and TRBJ1-3; 8 bases align to TRBD1. The ends lost 5 bases at V and 7 bases at J; junction bases unmatched: 4. The CDR3 runs to 13 residues. This CDR3 is CASSQQGGNTIYF. The CDR3 DNA is TGTGCCAGCAGTCAACAGGGGGGGAACACCATATATTTT.

The rearrangement links TRBV9 to TRBJ1-1; D ambiguous. The CDR3 runs 16 residues. V lost 4 bases and J 4 bases, leaving 20 bases between the germline ends. CDR1 and CDR2 (germline): SGDLS, YYNGEE. The CDR3 reads CASSPLAGLLSTEAFF. The CDR3 nucleotides read TGTGCCAGCAGCCCCTTGGCAGGTTTACTGAGCACTGAAGCTTTCTTT.

The chain combines TRBV2 with TRBJ1-6; 8 bases agree with TRBD1. The CDR3 totals 14 residues. With 8 bases clipped from V and 10 bases from J, the junction kept 10 bases outside the gene matches. CDR1 and CDR2 from the germline V gene are SNHLY and FYNNEI. This CDR3 reads CASGGQGAESPLHF. In nucleotides, the CDR3 is TGTGCCAGCGGCGGTCAGGGGGCTGAGTCACCCCTCCACTTT.

The rearrangement joins TRBV5-1 to TRBJ1-1, with D maybe TRBD1 (6 bases). The germline CDR1 and CDR2 sequences are SGHRS and YFSETQ. The CDR3 contains 14 residues. Trimming pared 4 bases from V and 0 bases from J, leaving 10 bases between. The CDR3 reads CASSADSLNTEAFF. CDR3 nucleotides: TGCGCCAGCAGCGCGGACAGCCTGAACACTGAAGCTTTCTTT.

This chain uses TRBV30 with TRBJ1-2, with a tentative D call TRBD1 (5 bases). The CDR3 consists of 16 residues. Trimming cost V 2 bases and J 5 bases, with 21 bases left between them. Germline V gene data show CDR1 as GTSNPN and CDR2 as SVGIG (reference sequence). CDR3 sequence (DNA): TGTGCCTGGAGTCTAGCCGGGGGGATGGGGAAGTATGGCTACACCTTC. Its translation: CAWSLAGGMGKYGYTF. Filled out from reference TRBV30 and TRBJ1-2, the complete variable domain reads SQTIHQWPATLVQPVGSPLSLECTVEGTSNPNLYWYRQAAGRGLQLLFYSVGIGQISSEVPQNLSASRPQDRQFILSSKKLLLSDSGFYLCAWSLAGGMGKYGYTFGSGTRLTVV.

The rearrangement links TRBV10-3 to TRBJ2-1; 8 bases map to TRBD1. Germline CDR1 is ENHRY and CDR2 is SYGVKD. The CDR3 runs to 14 residues. Trimming cost V 4 bases and J 8 bases; bases outside gene matches: 7. CDR3 sequence (DNA): TGTGCCATCAGTGGGCCAGGGGGCTTGGATGAGCAGTTCTTC. The encoded protein is CAISGPGGLDEQFF.

The V call is TRBV28, the J call TRBJ1-3, with 7 nucleotides matching TRBD1. This CDR3 is 14 amino acids long. V dropped 3 bases and J dropped 6; count of bases not matched to a gene: 5. Looked up from germline, CDR1 is MDHEN and CDR2 is SYDVKM. CDR3 bases: TGTGCCAGCAGTTTTCTAGGGGGCCAAAACACCATATATTTT. Translated: CASSFLGGQNTIYF.

The rearrangement links TRBV5-1 to TRBJ2-1; 10 nucleotides align to TRBD1. With V trimmed by 4 bases and J by 4 bases, 8 bases remained unmatched. The length of the CDR3 is 16 residues. Germline V gene data show CDR1 as SGHRS and CDR2 as YFSETQ. CDR3 bases: TGCGCCAGCAGCAATAGACAGGGGGCCTTATACAATGAGCAGTTCTTC. This gives the protein CASSNRQGALYNEQFF.

V usage is TRBV5-4 and J usage is TRBJ2-7; D perhaps matches TRBD2 (6 bases). The CDR3 consists of 15 residues. Looked up from germline, CDR1 is SGHNT and CDR2 is YYREEE (reference sequence). Trimming pared 4 bases from V and 6 bases from J, leaving 20 bases between. The CDR3 protein is CASSPGVPNRGEQYF. CDR3 bases: TGTGCCAGCAGCCCGGGGGTTCCGAATCGGGGCGAGCAGTACTTC.

J is TRBJ2-1 and V is TRBV29-1; 12 bases match TRBD2. The length of the CDR3 is 15 residues. V trimming: 6 bases; J trimming: 4 bases; junction bases outside the gene matches: 7. Germline CDR1 SQVTM, CDR2 ANQGSEA. CDR3 region: CSVGEGLAGYNEQFF. Written as DNA, the CDR3 is TGCAGCGTCGGGGAGGGACTAGCGGGTTACAATGAGCAGTTCTTC.

This chain joins TRBV7-2 and TRBJ1-2, with D perhaps matching TRBD1 (5 bases). The V and J ends lost 3 bases and 6 bases respectively, with 17 bases between them. Germline V gene data show CDR1 as SGHTA and CDR2 as FQGNSA. CDR3 length: 15 amino acids. The CDR3 nucleotides are TGTGCCAGCAGCTTGGGACTGGCCCACGGGGATGGCTACACCTTC. This translates into CASSLGLAHGDGYTF.